The 31 T cell receptor beta chains listed next were all sequenced from one sample in a study of vaccination effects on CD4 cells after COVID-19. After less than twelve days in culture, the CD4+ T cells were isolated. The table came from immunoSEQ multiplex PCR; TCRdb's copy has only in-frame clones and leaves some out. The top ten clones hold roughly 2% of a sample with about 76,000 clones, 77% of them seen once. The antigens for these receptors are not known. The source material was CD4+ T cells from PBMCs cultured without peptide, sampled before COVID-19 vaccination. The receptors derive from a human donor who received a COVID-19 vaccine.

The chain joins TRBV19 to TRBJ1-3, with 7 bases aligning to TRBD1. Germline V lookup: CDR1 LNHDA, CDR2 SQIVND (reference sequence). CDR3 length: 16 amino acids. V was pared by 7 bases and J by 0 bases, with 9 bases of the junction left unmatched. CDR3 sequence (DNA): TGTGCCAGTACCAGACAGGGTTGGTCCTCTGGAAACACCATATATTTT. This encodes CASTRQGWSSGNTIYF.

CDR3 sequence (DNA): TGTGCCAGCAGCGTCGATCCGGGACAGGTGTATGGCTACACCTTC. Amino acids: CASSVDPGQVYGYTF. The V call is TRBV7-2, the J call TRBJ1-2; TRBD1 aligns across 8 bases. Germline CDR1 SGHTA, CDR2 FQGNSA. This CDR3 has 15 residues. The ends lost 5 bases at V and 5 bases at J; junction bases unmatched: 10.

J is TRBJ1-2 and V is TRBV10-3; a weak D match, TRBD1 (5 bases). With 9 bases removed from V and 4 bases from J, the gap between germline ends came to 30 bases. Germline loops: CDR1 ENHRY, CDR2 SYGVKD. The CDR3 has 18 residues. The CDR3: CAIFSYKGQGEWRYGYTF. The CDR3 DNA reads as TGTGCCATTTTTTCCTACAAGGGGCAGGGCGAATGGCGCTATGGCTACACCTTC.

The V and J genes are TRBV6-6 and TRBJ2-2; D remains unclear. With 2 bases removed from V and 8 bases from J, the gap between germline ends came to 6 bases. The CDR3 extends over 12 amino acids. Looked up from germline, CDR1 is MNHNY and CDR2 is SVGAGI (reference sequence). This chain's CDR3 is CASSYPQGELFF. The CDR3, as DNA: TGTGCCAGCAGTTACCCCCAAGGGGAGCTGTTTTTT.

The V call is TRBV7-8, the J call TRBJ1-2, with a possible D match to TRBD1 (5 bases). Germline loops: CDR1 SGHVS, CDR2 FQNEAQ. The CDR3 has 15 amino acids. V was cut by 5 bases and J by 4 bases, with 17 bases left in between. CDR3 DNA: TGTGCCAGCAGCCGGGGGGGGTCAGGTAGCTATGGCTACACCTTC. Residues: CASSRGGSGSYGYTF.

The gene calls are TRBV5-1 and TRBJ2-1; a possible D gene is TRBD1 (6 bases). Germline V CDR1 and CDR2: SGHRS, YFSETQ. V lost 4 bases and J 5 bases, leaving 22 bases between the germline ends. The CDR3 covers 17 residues. CDR3 DNA: TGCGCCAGCAGCCCGAAACGACCAACAGGGACAAACAATGAGCAGTTCTTC. Translation: CASSPKRPTGTNNEQFF.

CDR3 region: CASSQNRDRGPLGEQYV. CDR3 nucleotides: TGTGCCAGCAGCCAGAACAGGGACAGGGGGCCCTTAGGTGAGCAGTACGTC. V and J are TRBV7-8 and TRBJ2-7; 12 nucleotides match TRBD1. Germline CDR1 and CDR2: SGHVS and FQNEAQ. The trim removed 5 bases at V and 7 bases at J, leaving 15 bases unmatched. This CDR3 comprises 17 residues.

This sequence joins TRBV30 and TRBJ1-5; tentatively, D is TRBD1 (6 bases). V was pared by 3 bases and J by 2 bases, with 11 bases between. From germline, CDR1 is GTSNPN and CDR2 SVGIG (reference sequence). This CDR3 contains 14 residues. The CDR3 DNA sequence: TGTGCCTGGAGACCCGGACAGCGCAATCAGCCCCAGCATTTT. Translation gives CAWRPGQRNQPQHF.

The chain is built from TRBV5-1 and TRBJ2-3; a possible D gene is TRBD1 (8 bases). This CDR3 is 15 amino acids long. The V end was cut by 3 bases, the J end by 1 base, with 12 bases between. Germline-derived CDR1 and CDR2 are SGHRS and YFSETQ. DNA of the CDR3: TGCGCCAGCAGCTGGGGGGGACAGGGCACAGATACGCAGTATTTT. Protein sequence: CASSWGGQGTDTQYF.

The count of this clone is one. This sequence joins TRBV12-3 or TRBV12-4 and TRBJ1-2; D gene ambiguous. The V gene lost 6 bases and the J gene lost 7 bases, with 12 bases spanning the gap. This CDR3 spans 12 amino acids. The chain's CDR3 is CASSYRPRGYTF. CDR3 DNA sequence: TGTGCCAGCAGCTACCGACCCCGTGGCTACACCTTC.

The J gene is TRBJ2-1, the V gene TRBV29-1; D may correspond to TRBD1 or TRBD2 (7 bases each). This CDR3 region has 16 residues. Germline V gives CDR1 SQVTM, CDR2 ANQGSEA. Trimming left V 0 bases short and J 0 bases short, with 12 bases between. The CDR3 region has the DNA TGCAGCGTTGAAGAAGGGGGCGGGAGCTCCTACAATGAGCAGTTCTTC. Its protein product is CSVEEGGGSSYNEQFF.

The chain uses TRBV5-1 and TRBJ2-4, with 9 bases matching TRBD1. This CDR3 contains 13 residues. Germline V lookup: CDR1 SGHRS, CDR2 YFSETQ. J gave up 8 bases and V 4 bases, and 4 bases lay outside the gene matches. The CDR3 reads CASSIDRGDIQYF. The CDR3 region has the DNA TGCGCCAGCAGCATCGACAGGGGGGACATTCAGTACTTC.

This clone was observed once. The rearrangement joins TRBV15 to TRBJ1-4, with D possibly TRBD1 on 5 matching bases. CDR3 length: 16 amino acids. The germline gives CDR1 LNHNV, CDR2 YYDKDF (reference sequence). V lost 3 bases and J lost 4, with 15 bases in between. The CDR3 spells CATSRASGNNNEKLFF. CDR3 DNA sequence: TGTGCCACCAGCAGGGCCTCAGGGAACAATAATGAAAAACTGTTTTTT.

The rearrangement links TRBV3-1 (or the pseudogene TRBV3-2) to TRBJ2-3; 14 bases fit TRBD2. Germline lookup yields CDR1 LGHDT and CDR2 YNNKEL (reference sequence). The CDR3 has 17 amino acids. V shed 4 bases, J shed 5 bases, and the junction held 8 bases outside the gene matches. CDR3 bases: TGTGCCAGCAGCCTGGGACTAGCGGGGGCCCTCCTAGATACGCAGTATTTT. This translates into CASSLGLAGALLDTQYF.

The chain employs TRBV29-1 and TRBJ2-2; possibly TRBD1 for D (5 bases). The CDR3 totals 13 residues. Germline CDR1 and CDR2: SQVTM and ANQGSEA. V was trimmed by 5 bases and J by 5 bases, leaving 12 bases between them. The CDR3: CSVRAGNTGELFF. The CDR3 nucleotides read TGCAGCGTTCGCGCAGGGAATACCGGGGAGCTGTTTTTT.

The gene calls are TRBV4-2 and TRBJ2-3; TRBD1 is a possible D gene (6 bases). Germline loops: CDR1 LGHNA, CDR2 YNFKEQ. The CDR3 loop spans 19 amino acids. Trimming shortened V by 4 bases and J by 5 bases, and 28 bases separated the two germline ends. CDR3 DNA sequence: TGTGCCAGCAGCCCCCTGACACTGGACCTAGGGGGTATGGAAGATACGCAGTATTTT. This encodes CASSPLTLDLGGMEDTQYF.

The chain carries TRBV5-1 and TRBJ2-7; TRBD1 aligns across 8 bases. Trimming removed 2 bases from V and 6 bases from J; junction bases left unmatched: 7. This CDR3 comprises 14 residues. Looked up from germline, CDR1 is SGHRS and CDR2 is YFSETQ. The CDR3 is CASSLGQGPSEQYV. CDR3 nucleotides: TGCGCCAGCAGCTTAGGACAGGGCCCATCCGAGCAGTACGTC.

This chain links TRBV4-3 with TRBJ2-3; 9 bases are a match to TRBD2. The CDR3 runs to 17 residues. Germline CDR1 and CDR2: LGHNA and YSLEER. With V trimmed by 1 base and J by 0 bases, 5 bases remained unmatched. CDR3 amino acids: CASSQATAGGSTDTQYF. The CDR3, as DNA: TGCGCCAGCAGCCAAGCAACAGCGGGGGGCAGCACAGATACGCAGTATTTT.

The chain combines TRBV30 with TRBJ1-5; D uncertain. V lost 8 bases and J lost 3, with 20 bases in between. Germline V gives CDR1 GTSNPN, CDR2 SVGIG (reference sequence). This CDR3 comprises 15 residues. Here the CDR3 DNA reads TGTGCCAGTCAGACGGGAGGGTATCCCAATCAGCCCCAGCATTTT. It is translated as CASQTGGYPNQPQHF.

The chain is built from TRBV3-1 (or the pseudogene TRBV3-2) and TRBJ2-7, with TRBD2 as a possible D gene (6 bases). Germline V gene data show CDR1 as LGHDT and CDR2 as YNNKEL (reference sequence). CDR3 size: 15 residues. Between the trimmed V and J ends, which lost 1 base and 0 bases, there was a span of 10 bases. The CDR3, as DNA: TGTGCCAGCAGCCAAGGACCGGGACTCTCCTACGAGCAGTACGTC. Translation: CASSQGPGLSYEQYV.

V and J are TRBV18 and TRBJ1-4, with a possible D match to TRBD1 (6 bases). Germline V gene sequence: CDR1 KGHSH, CDR2 LQKENI. Deletions cut 0 bases from V and 0 bases from J, with 8 bases between. CDR3 length equals 16 residues. CDR3 bases: TGTGCCAGCTCACCACCGCCAGGGGCAACTAATGAAAAACTGTTTTTT. Its translation is CASSPPPGATNEKLFF.

This clone was detected only once. The chain uses TRBV18 and TRBJ2-1; TRBD1 matches 7 bases. This CDR3 comprises 15 residues. V gave up 6 bases and J gave up 7 bases; unmatched junction bases: 12. Per germline, CDR1 KGHSH and CDR2 LQKENI. CDR3 in DNA: TGTGCCAGCTCCCCCAGGAAAACAGGGGATAATGAGCAGTTCTTC. It specifies CASSPRKTGDNEQFF.

The chain carries TRBV10-3 and TRBJ1-2; possibly TRBD1 for D (6 bases). Trimming cost V 2 bases and J 5 bases, with 15 bases left between them. The germline gives CDR1 ENHRY, CDR2 SYGVKD. The CDR3 loop spans 15 amino acids. The CDR3 loop reads CAISEMGGAGYGYTF. CDR3 nucleotides: TGTGCCATCAGTGAGATGGGGGGCGCCGGGTATGGCTACACCTTC.

A few counts support this clone. V gene TRBV27 combines with J gene TRBJ2-7; D not resolved. The CDR3 covers 11 residues. Trimming stripped 5 bases from V and 5 bases from J, with 7 bases between. CDR1 and CDR2 (germline): MNHEY, SMNVEV (reference sequence). CDR3 DNA: TGTGCCAGCAGTGATGGAGACGAGCAGTACGTC. Residues: CASSDGDEQYV.

Concerning this clone: Other DNA sequences in this sample translate to the same CDR3. The rearrangement joins TRBV5-1 to TRBJ2-2, with a weak D call TRBD1 (5 bases). Germline-derived CDR1 and CDR2 are SGHRS and YFSETQ. Trimming took 0 bases from V and 2 from J, leaving 11 bases between them. CDR3 length equals 16 residues. The CDR3 bases are TGCGCCAGCAGCTTGGGTGCACAGGTTAACACCGGGGAGCTGTTTTTT. It specifies CASSLGAQVNTGELFF.

This rearrangement joins TRBV10-2 to TRBJ1-2; 8 nucleotides line up with TRBD1. The CDR3 contains 14 residues. J gave up 2 bases and V 8 bases, and 7 bases lay outside the gene matches. Looked up from germline, CDR1 is WSHSY and CDR2 is SAAADI. CDR3 in amino acids: CASGGQGLNYGYTF. In DNA, the CDR3 is TGCGCCAGCGGAGGACAGGGATTAAACTATGGCTACACCTTC.

The chain combines TRBV24-1 with TRBJ2-3, with 8 bases matching TRBD1. V dropped 5 bases and J dropped 3; count of bases not matched to a gene: 3. The CDR3 is 14 residues long. In germline, CDR1 is KGHDR, CDR2 SFDVKD. CDR3 protein: CATSGQGATDTQYF. The CDR3 DNA reads as TGTGCCACCAGTGGGCAGGGGGCAACAGATACGCAGTATTTT.

V usage is TRBV12-3 or TRBV12-4 and J usage is TRBJ2-2, with no clear D. The germline V and J ends were trimmed by 11 bases and 1 base, with 5 bases remaining between them. The CDR3 is 11 residues long. CDR3: CAGRNTGELFF. The DNA of the CDR3 is TGTGCCGGGCGGAACACCGGGGAGCTGTTTTTT.

In the case of this clone: Other DNA sequences in this specimen translate into the identical CDR3. The rearrangement joins TRBV27 to TRBJ2-2; perhaps TRBD2 as D (6 bases). V lost 3 bases and J 2 bases, leaving 13 bases between the germline ends. The germline gives CDR1 MNHEY, CDR2 SMNVEV (reference sequence). The CDR3 length is 16 residues. CDR3 protein: CASSLFGGTNTGELFF. CDR3 DNA sequence: TGTGCCAGCAGTTTGTTTGGGGGGACTAACACCGGGGAGCTGTTTTTT.

The chain links TRBV5-1 to TRBJ1-1; D unresolved. Germline CDR1 is SGHRS and CDR2 is YFSETQ. Trimming left V 7 bases short and J 0 bases short, with 13 bases between. The CDR3 totals 14 residues. This chain's CDR3 is CASAPPLLNTEAFF. The CDR3 DNA follows: TGCGCCAGCGCTCCCCCACTTTTGAACACTGAAGCTTTCTTT.

This chain connects TRBV20-1 to TRBJ1-1; no clear D. The germline V gene encodes CDR1 DFQATT and CDR2 SNEGSKA (reference sequence). V lost 5 bases and J lost 11, with 15 bases in between. The CDR3 runs to 11 residues. CDR3 bases: TGCAGTGCTCCTCCCCACCGTGTGGCTTTCTTT. Amino acids: CSAPPHRVAFF.